This record concerns one T cell receptor beta chain sequence. Its matching antigen is unknown. The germline V gene has CDR1 MNHEY and CDR2 SVGAGI. V was trimmed by 8 bases and J by 0 bases, leaving 11 bases between them. The CDR3 has 14 residues. The sample originates from a study of shared clonotypes between healthy human individuals. Study-wide results and limits: Across four donors, naive CD4 shared roughly 5.2%, naive CD8 around 3.5%, memory CD4 about 2.4%, memory CD8 0.4%.

CD45RO negativity and positive selection for CCR7 defined naive CD8 cells, a population that excluded terminally differentiated effector memory CD45RA+ cells. As processed by the authors: ImmunoSEQ output lacked quality scores and full-length reads, limiting matched filtering. Sequencing used immunoSEQ multiplex PCR; TCRdb keeps in-frame clones, though not all of them. V and J calls and clone size come straight from that table; D and trimming were deduced from the DNA. Of 800,000 or so clones in the sample, approximately 97% were seen once. The TCR sequence derives from a man in his thirties or forties in good health. The rearrangement joins TRBV6-5 to TRBJ1-5; no reliable D call. The sample comprised naive CD8+ T cells sorted from blood. CDR3 sequence reads: CASRRRHSNQPQHF. The DNA for the CDR3 is TGTGCCAGCCGCCGCAGGCATAGCAATCAGCCCCAGCATTTT.